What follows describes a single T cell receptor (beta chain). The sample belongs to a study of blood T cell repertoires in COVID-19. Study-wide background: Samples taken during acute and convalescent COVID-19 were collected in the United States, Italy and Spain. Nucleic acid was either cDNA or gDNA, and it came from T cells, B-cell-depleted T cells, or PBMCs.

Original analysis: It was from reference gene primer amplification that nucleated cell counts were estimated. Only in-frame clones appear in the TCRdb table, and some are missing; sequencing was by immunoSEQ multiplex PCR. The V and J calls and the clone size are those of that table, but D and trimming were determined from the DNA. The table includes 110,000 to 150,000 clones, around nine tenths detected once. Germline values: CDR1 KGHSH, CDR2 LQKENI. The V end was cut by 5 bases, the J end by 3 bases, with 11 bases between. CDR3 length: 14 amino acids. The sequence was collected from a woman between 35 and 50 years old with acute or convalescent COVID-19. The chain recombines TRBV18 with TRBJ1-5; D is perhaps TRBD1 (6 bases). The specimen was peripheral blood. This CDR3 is CASSATGSNQPQHF. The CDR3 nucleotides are TGTGCCAGCTCAGCCACAGGGTCCAATCAGCCCCAGCATTTT.